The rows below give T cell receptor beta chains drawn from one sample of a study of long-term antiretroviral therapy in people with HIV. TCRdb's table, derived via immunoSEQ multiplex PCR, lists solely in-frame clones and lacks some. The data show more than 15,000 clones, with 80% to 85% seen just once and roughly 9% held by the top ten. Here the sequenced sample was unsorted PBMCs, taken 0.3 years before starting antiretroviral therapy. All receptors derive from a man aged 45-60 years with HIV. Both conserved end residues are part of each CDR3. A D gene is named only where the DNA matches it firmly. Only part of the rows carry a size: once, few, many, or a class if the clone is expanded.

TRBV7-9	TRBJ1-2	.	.	TGTGCCAGCAGCTTCGCGGGGGGGCCGGGGGGCTACACCTTC	CASSFAGGPGGYTF
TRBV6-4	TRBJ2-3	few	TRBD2	TGTGCCAGCAGTGAGGGGGTAGCGGGGGGATCGGATACGCAGTATTTT	CASSEGVAGGSDTQYF
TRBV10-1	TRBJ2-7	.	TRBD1	TGCGCCAGCAGCGAGGGGACAGTGGGGACCGAGCAGTACTTC	CASSEGTVGTEQYF
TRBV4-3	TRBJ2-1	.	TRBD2	TGCGCCAGCAGCCAAGATCCGGGAGGGGATTACAATGAGCAGTTCTTC	CASSQDPGGDYNEQFF
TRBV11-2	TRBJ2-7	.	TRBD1	TGTGCCAGCAGCCTACCAAGGGGACAGGGGACCTACGAGCAGTACTTC	CASSLPRGQGTYEQYF
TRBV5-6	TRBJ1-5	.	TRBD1	TGTGCCAGCAGCTTGGGGGGACAGTATAGCAATCAGCCCCAGCATTTT	CASSLGGQYSNQPQHF
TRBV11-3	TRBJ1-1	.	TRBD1	TGTGCCAGCAGCTTAGCCGGGACAGGTGAAGCTTTCTTT	CASSLAGTGEAFF
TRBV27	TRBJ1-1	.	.	TGTGCCAGCAGTTTTGTGGGGAACACTGAAGCTTTCTTT	CASSFVGNTEAFF
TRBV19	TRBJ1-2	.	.	TGTGCCAGTAGTGGCAGAGACTATGGCTACACCTTC	CASSGRDYGYTF
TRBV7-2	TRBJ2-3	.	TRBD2	TGTGCCAGCAGCCTATCTAGCGGGAGGGGAACGCAGTATTTT	CASSLSSGRGTQYF
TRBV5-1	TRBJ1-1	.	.	TGCGCCAGCAGCTTGGGCGACATTTCTTCTGAAGCTTTCTTT	CASSLGDISSEAFF
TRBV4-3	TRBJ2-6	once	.	TGCGCCAGCAGCCAAGACGTGACCTCTGGGGCCAACGTCCTGACTTTC	CASSQDVTSGANVLTF
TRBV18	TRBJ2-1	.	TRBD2	TGTGCCAGCTCGCCTTTCGGGACTAGCGGGATAGATGAGCAGTTCTTC	CASSPFGTSGIDEQFF
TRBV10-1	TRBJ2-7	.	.	TGCGCCAGCAGTGAGTCGGTGGGGTCCCAAACCTACGAGCAGTACTTC	CASSESVGSQTYEQYF
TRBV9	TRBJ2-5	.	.	TGTGCCAGCAGCGTAGCGGGACCTGGGGAGACCCAGTACTTC	CASSVAGPGETQYF
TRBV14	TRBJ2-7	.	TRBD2	TGTGCCAGCAGCCAAGATTCGTGGGCGGGAGATGTTTACGAGCAGTACTTC	CASSQDSWAGDVYEQYF
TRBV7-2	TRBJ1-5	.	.	TGTGCCAGCAGTGATAGCAATCAGCCCCAGCATTTT	CASSDSNQPQHF
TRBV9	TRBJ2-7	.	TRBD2	TGTGCCAGCAGCGTCGGGACTACCGGGAACGAGCAGTACTTC	CASSVGTTGNEQYF
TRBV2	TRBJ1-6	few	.	TGTGCCAGCAGTGAGGTCAGGGCCGCGAGTTCCCTCCACTTT	CASSEVRAASSLHF
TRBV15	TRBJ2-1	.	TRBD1	TGTGCCACCAGCAGAGAAGGCGGGACAGGTCCCTACAATGAGCAGTTCTTC	CATSREGGTGPYNEQFF
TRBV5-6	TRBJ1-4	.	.	TGTGCCAGCAGCTTGCGATCCCCGACTGAAAAACTGTTTTTT	CASSLRSPTEKLFF
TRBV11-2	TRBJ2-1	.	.	TGTGCCAGCAGCCTCGGTGGGGGCGGAATCAATGAGCAGTTCTTC	CASSLGGGGINEQFF
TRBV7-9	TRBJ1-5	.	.	TGTGCCAGCAGCTCGATGCGCGAAAATCAGCCCCAGCATTTT	CASSSMRENQPQHF
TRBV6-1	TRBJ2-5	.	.	TGTGCCAGCAGTGAAGAGTGGGGGGTTTACAGGGAAGAGACCCAGTACTTC	CASSEEWGVYREETQYF
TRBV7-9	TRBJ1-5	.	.	TGTGCCAGCAGCTCCGACGGGGATCAGCCCCAGCATTTT	CASSSDGDQPQHF
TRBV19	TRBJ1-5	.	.	TGTGCCAGTAGTATAAACTGGCAGGGCCATCAGCCCCAGCATTTT	CASSINWQGHQPQHF
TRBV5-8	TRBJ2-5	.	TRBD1	TGTGCCAGCAAAAGACAGGGGCAAGAGACCCAGTACTTC	CASKRQGQETQYF
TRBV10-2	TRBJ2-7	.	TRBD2	TGCGCCAGCAGTGCTAGCGGGAGGCCAGTCTACGAGCAGTACTTC	CASSASGRPVYEQYF
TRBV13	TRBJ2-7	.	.	TGTGCCAGCAGCCCCGGGACCGTGAACTACGAGCAGTACTTC	CASSPGTVNYEQYF
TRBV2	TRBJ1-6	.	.	TGTGCCAGCAGTGTGGACAGTAGCTCCTATAATTCACCCCTCCACTTT	CASSVDSSSYNSPLHF
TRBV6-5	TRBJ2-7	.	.	TGTGCCAGCAGTCAGGGAGAGTTCCACGAGCAGTACTTC	CASSQGEFHEQYF
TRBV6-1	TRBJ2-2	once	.	TGTGCCAGCTCGGGCAGCGATACCGGGGAGCTGTTTTTT	CASSGSDTGELFF
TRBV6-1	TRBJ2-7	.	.	TGTGCCAGCTGGCATAAATACGAGCAGTACTTC	CASWHKYEQYF
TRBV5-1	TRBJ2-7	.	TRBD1	TGCGCCAGCAGCTTGGGGGCAGGGGGCTACGAGCAGTACTTC	CASSLGAGGYEQYF
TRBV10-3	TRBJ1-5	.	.	TGTGCCACCTCTCGAGCCTCTGGTAGCAATCAGCCCCAGCATTTT	CATSRASGSNQPQHF
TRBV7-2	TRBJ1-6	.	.	TGTGCCAGCAGCCAGTGGGGCCTCCCCCATTCTAGTTCACCCCTCCACTTT	CASSQWGLPHSSSPLHF
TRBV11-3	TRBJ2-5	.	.	TGTGCCAGCAGCTTAGGCTTGGAGGGCGAGACCCAGTACTTC	CASSLGLEGETQYF
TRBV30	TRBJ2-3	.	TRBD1	TGTGCCTGGACTCATGGGACAGCTTACACAGATACGCAGTATTTT	CAWTHGTAYTDTQYF
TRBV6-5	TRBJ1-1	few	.	TGTGCCAGCAGTTTCTACAGGGACACTGAAGCTTTCTTT	CASSFYRDTEAFF
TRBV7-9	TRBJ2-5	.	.	TGTGCCAGCAGCTTGAAGGGCCCGACAGAGCAAGAGACCCAGTACTTC	CASSLKGPTEQETQYF
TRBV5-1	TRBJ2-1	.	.	TGCGCCAGCAGCTTGGGCTCGTCAGAGGATGAGCAGTTCTTC	CASSLGSSEDEQFF
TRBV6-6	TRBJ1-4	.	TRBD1	TGTGCCAGCAGTTACTTAAAGACAGGGCCTTATGAAAAACTGTTTTTT	CASSYLKTGPYEKLFF